Sequencing of this TCR beta chain was carried out in a study of molecular identifiers for immune sequencing clone quantification. The wider study: Replicate experiments divided RNA from around 20,000 or 100,000 naive CD8 cells into five parts and sequenced four. Study findings and constraints: One cell's worth of spiked Jurkat TCR RNA was reportedly detectable among approximately 990,000 naive cells. More than 98% of effector molecules, versus under 1% of naive-cell molecules, belonged to clones above 20 RNA copies. Sizes of clones that are highly expanded could be underestimated (if identical TCR molecules share a barcode).

V was trimmed by 1 base and J by 4 bases, leaving 9 bases between them. Germline V gene sequence: CDR1 DFQATT, CDR2 SNEGSKA (reference sequence). This CDR3 spans 13 amino acids. This clonotype was seen many times. The antigen is unknown. TCRdb re-called the PCR reads through MiXCR, storing one row per CDR3 protein. The profile shows 300,000 to 400,000 distinct CDR3 sequences, about a fifth of them singletons. J is TRBJ2-3 and V is TRBV20-1; D tentatively fits TRBD1 or TRBD2 (6 bases each). Input material: naive CD8+ T cells from blood, with Jurkat cell RNA spiked in. Subset reported: FACS-sorted CD8+CD4-CCR7+CD45RA+ naive T cells. The sequence was collected from a human donor in good health. Some libraries in this study had Jurkat cell RNA spiked in. The DNA of the CDR3 is TGCAGTGCTAGAGCACGGGGGCCAGATACGCAGTATTTT. It encodes CSARARGPDTQYF.